This note documents a single T cell receptor beta chain sequence. The source of the sample is a study of blood T cell repertoires in COVID-19. Repertoires were generated with immunoSEQ multiplex PCR, while TCRdb's copy carries only in-frame clones and drops some. Counted here are about 180,000 clones, around 89% occurring once; the ten biggest clones make up 4% to 5%. There are 16 residues in the CDR3. V shed 5 bases and J 1 base; nucleotides not matched to a gene: 5. Germline lookup yields CDR1 SEHNR and CDR2 FQNEAQ (reference sequence). The V gene is TRBV7-9, the J gene TRBJ2-3, with TRBD2 matching over 11 bases. This TCR derives from a woman in her twenties or thirties with acute or convalescent COVID-19. Sequenced input: peripheral blood. The CDR3 spells CASSRRGLAGTDTQYF. The DNA of the CDR3 is TGTGCCAGCAGCCGACGGGGACTAGCGGGCACAGATACGCAGTATTTT.